This T cell receptor (beta chain) was identified during a study of OX40 agonist ivuxolimab in advanced cancers. Per germline, CDR1 MDHEN and CDR2 SYDVKM. V was shortened by 1 base and J by 5 bases, with 26 bases between the two germline ends. The CDR3 runs to 19 residues. Assay: immunoSEQ multiplex PCR; the TCRdb copy retains only in-frame clones and omits some. The data hold 65,000 to 95,000 clones, with about four fifths observed a single time. Source: CD4+ or CD8+ T cells sorted from blood, taken in a trial of the OX40 agonist ivuxolimab. The chain joins TRBV28 to TRBJ2-5, with a weak D call TRBD2 (6 bases). This TCR derives from an adult with an advanced solid tumor such as melanoma, head and neck, liver or kidney cancer. CDR3 DNA: TGTGCCAGCAGTTTATCGGAGGGTATCGAACTAGAGGATTGGGAGACCCAGTACTTC. Amino acid sequence: CASSLSEGIELEDWETQYF.